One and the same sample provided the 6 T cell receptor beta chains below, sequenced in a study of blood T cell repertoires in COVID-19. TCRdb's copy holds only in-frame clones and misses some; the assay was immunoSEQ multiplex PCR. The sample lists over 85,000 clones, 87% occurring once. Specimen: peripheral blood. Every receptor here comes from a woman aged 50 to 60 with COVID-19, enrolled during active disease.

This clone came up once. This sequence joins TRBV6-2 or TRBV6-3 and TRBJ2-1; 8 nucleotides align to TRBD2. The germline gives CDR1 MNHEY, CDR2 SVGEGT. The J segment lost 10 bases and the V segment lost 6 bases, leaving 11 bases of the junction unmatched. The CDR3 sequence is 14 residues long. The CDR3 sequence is CASSPSGSSGEQFF. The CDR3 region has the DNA TGTGCCAGCAGCCCAAGCGGGAGCTCTGGGGAGCAGTTCTTC.

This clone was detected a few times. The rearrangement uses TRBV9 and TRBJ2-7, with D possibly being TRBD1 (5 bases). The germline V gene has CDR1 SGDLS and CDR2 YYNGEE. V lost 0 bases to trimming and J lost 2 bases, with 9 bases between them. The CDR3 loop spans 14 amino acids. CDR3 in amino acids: CASSVGQSTYEQYF. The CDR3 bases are TGTGCCAGCAGCGTAGGACAGTCTACCTACGAGCAGTACTTC.

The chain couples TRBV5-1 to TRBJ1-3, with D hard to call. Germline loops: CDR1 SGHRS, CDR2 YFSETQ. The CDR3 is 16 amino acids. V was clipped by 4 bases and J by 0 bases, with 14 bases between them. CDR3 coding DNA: TGCGCCAGCAGCGCGGGCGGGCGGAGCTCTGGAAACACCATATATTTT. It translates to CASSAGGRSSGNTIYF.

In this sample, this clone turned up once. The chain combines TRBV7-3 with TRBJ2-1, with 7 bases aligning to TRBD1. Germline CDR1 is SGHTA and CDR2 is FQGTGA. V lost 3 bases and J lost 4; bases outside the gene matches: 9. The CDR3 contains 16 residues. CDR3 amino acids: CASSLTSGTAYNEQFF. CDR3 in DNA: TGTGCCAGCAGCTTGACTTCCGGGACAGCGTACAATGAGCAGTTCTTC.

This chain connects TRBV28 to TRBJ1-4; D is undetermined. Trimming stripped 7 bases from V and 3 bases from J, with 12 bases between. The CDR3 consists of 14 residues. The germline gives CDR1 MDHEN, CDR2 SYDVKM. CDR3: CASTDSGANEKLFF. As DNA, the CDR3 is TGTGCCAGCACCGACTCCGGGGCTAATGAAAAACTGTTTTTT.

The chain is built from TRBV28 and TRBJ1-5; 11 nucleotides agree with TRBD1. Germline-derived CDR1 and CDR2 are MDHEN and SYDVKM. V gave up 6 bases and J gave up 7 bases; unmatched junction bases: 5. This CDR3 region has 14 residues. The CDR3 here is CASRPGTGGQPQHF. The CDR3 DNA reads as TGTGCCAGCAGGCCCGGGACAGGGGGACAGCCCCAGCATTTT.